This record covers a single TCR beta chain. The antigen remains unidentified. With V trimmed by 3 bases and J by 0 bases, 9 bases remained unmatched. The CDR3 length is 17 residues. Germline V CDR1 and CDR2: SGDLS, YYNGEE. The repertoire was sequenced with immunoSEQ multiplex PCR; TCRdb's copy has only in-frame clones and lacks some. The table has roughly 43,000 clones, around 74% seen once; the top ten hold 5.3%. The record originates from a study of a mutant IDH1 vaccine in newly diagnosed glioma. Time point reported: week 23, last vaccination. Alongside topical imiquimod, each dose of vaccine comprised 300 ug of mutant IDH1 20-mer peptide.

This TCR came from a man aged 45-60 years with glioma. This sample comprised PBMCs, obtained from a glioma patient whose treatment included an IDH1 peptide vaccine. The chain links TRBV9 to TRBJ1-3; 7 nucleotides align to TRBD1. The CDR3 sequence: CASSESPGQTSGNTIYF. In DNA form, the CDR3 reads TGTGCCAGCAGCGAGAGTCCGGGACAGACCTCTGGAAACACCATATATTTT.